This T cell receptor beta chain originates from a study of blood T cell repertoires in COVID-19. Germline trimming cut 4 bases from V and 5 bases from J; bases unmatched to any gene: 5. Germline CDR1 SGDLS, CDR2 YYNGEE. There are 14 residues in the CDR3. Only in-frame clones appear in the TCRdb table, and some are missing; sequencing was by immunoSEQ multiplex PCR. The sample lists about 430,000 clones; 85% to 90% were seen once. The TCR originated in a man aged 30 to 39 who had recovered from COVID-19. Sequenced material: PBMCs or T cells enriched from blood (not recorded which). This chain joins TRBV9 and TRBJ2-1; 8 bases line up with TRBD2. Here the CDR3 DNA reads TGTGCCAGCAGCTTTCAGCGGGAGAACAATGAGCAGTTCTTC. It specifies CASSFQRENNEQFF.